The clone carrying this T cell receptor (beta chain) was seen only once. The antigen remains undetermined. The CDR3 covers 15 residues. V lost 5 bases to trimming and J lost 2 bases, with 15 bases between them. CDR1 and CDR2 (germline): SGHAT, FQNNGV. This specimen belongs to a study of T cells in narcolepsy. Findings of the study overall: No autoreactive T cell clone sequences appeared in some memory CD4+ repertoires. Comparing one patient's CSF and blood CD4+ clonotypes highlighted HCRT- and TRIB2-specific autoreactive clonotypes. Healthy controls reportedly lacked the autoreactive clonotypes serially found in patients' blood.

Generated by immunoSEQ multiplex PCR, the TCRdb table keeps only in-frame clones and is missing some. Among 23,000 or so clones listed, roughly four fifths were seen once. J is TRBJ2-5 and V is TRBV11-2; TRBD1 is a possible D gene (5 bases). The clonotype comes from a human donor with narcolepsy. The sequenced material came from CD45RA- memory CD4+ T cells from PBMCs. In DNA form, the CDR3 reads TGTGCCAGCAGCCCCTCCAGGGTGAGGCAAGAGACCCAGTACTTC. Translating it yields CASSPSRVRQETQYF. Complete variable domain (other parts from reference TRBV11-2 and TRBJ2-5): EAGVAQSPRYKIIEKRQSVAFWCNPISGHATLYWYQQILGQGPKLLIQFQNNGVVDDSQLPKDRFSAERLKGVDSTLKIQPAKLEDSAVYLCASSPSRVRQETQYFGPGTRLLVL.